These 27 T cell receptor beta chains were sequenced from one sample in a study of T cell responses to AZD1222 COVID-19 vaccine. Clones were read by immunoSEQ multiplex PCR, and TCRdb kept only the in-frame ones, dropping some. Counted here are some 140,000 clones, 92% occurring once; the ten biggest clones make up under 2%. Sequenced material: peripheral blood, taken on day 0 of AZD1222 vaccination. Every receptor here comes from an adult in good health.

This rearrangement joins TRBV7-2 to TRBJ2-2; 7 bases agree with TRBD2. The CDR3 has 14 amino acids. V was clipped by 1 base and J by 7 bases; unmatched bases: 3. CDR1 and CDR2 (germline): SGHTA, FQGNSA. The CDR3 region has the DNA TGTGCCAGCAGCTTAGTTCAGCGGGGCGGGGAGCTGTTTTTT. Translated: CASSLVQRGGELFF.

The V gene is TRBV16, the J gene TRBJ2-3, with 7 bases lining up with TRBD1. The ends lost 4 bases at V and 1 base at J; junction bases unmatched: 5. CDR3 length: 15 amino acids. Germline V gene sequence: CDR1 KGHSY, CDR2 FQNENV. The CDR3, as DNA: TGTGCCAGCAGCCTACGACAGGGAGGCACAGATACGCAGTATTTT. Its protein is CASSLRQGGTDTQYF.

CDR3 nucleotide sequence: TGTGCCAGCAGCTTCCCAGATAAGGACAGGGCCCCCAATCAGCCCCAGCATTTT. It encodes CASSFPDKDRAPNQPQHF. The gene calls are TRBV7-2 and TRBJ1-5, with TRBD1 identical over 8 bases. This CDR3 is built from 18 residues. J gave up 3 bases and V 3 bases, and 13 bases lay outside the gene matches. Germline V gene data show CDR1 as SGHTA and CDR2 as FQGNSA.

The CDR3 reads CASSLLLGTGLDTQYF. CDR3 nucleotide sequence: TGTGCCAGCAGTTTATTGCTGGGGACAGGGCTTGATACGCAGTATTTT. V is TRBV27 and J is TRBJ2-3; 9 bases fit TRBD1. J gave up 6 bases and V 1 base, and 8 bases lay outside the gene matches. The length of the CDR3 is 16 residues. Germline assignment: CDR1 MNHEY and CDR2 SMNVEV (reference sequence).

The chain carries TRBV29-1 and TRBJ2-7; 8 bases match TRBD2. V trimming: 7 bases; J trimming: 6 bases; junction bases outside the gene matches: 8. The CDR3 totals 12 residues. CDR1 and CDR2 from the germline V gene are SQVTM and ANQGSEA. The CDR3, as DNA: TGCAGCGCGGGGGGGGCGGCTGGCGAGCAGTACTTC. As protein: CSAGGAAGEQYF.

V and J are TRBV18 and TRBJ2-7; 8 nucleotides match TRBD1. The CDR3 consists of 14 residues. Unmatched junction bases numbered 8, after V lost 5 bases and J lost 5 bases. Germline-derived CDR1 and CDR2 are KGHSH and LQKENI. CDR3 residues: CASSEQGGRNEQYF. The CDR3 bases are TGTGCCAGCTCAGAACAGGGGGGCAGGAACGAGCAGTACTTC. Full variable domain (missing parts from reference TRBV18 and TRBJ2-7): NAGVMQNPRHLVRRRGQEARLRCSPMKGHSHVYWYRQLPEEGLKFMVYLQKENIIDESGMPKERFSAEFPKEGPSILRIQQVVRGDSAAYFCASSEQGGRNEQYFGPGTRLTVT.

This clone was seen a few times. The chain carries TRBV19 and TRBJ1-2, with D maybe TRBD1 (6 bases). The V gene's germline CDR1 is LNHDA and CDR2 SQIVND (reference sequence). This CDR3 is built from 15 residues. V was cut by 9 bases and J by 6 bases, with 23 bases left in between. The CDR3 sequence: CASTPRGGGRDGYTF. In nucleotides, the CDR3 is TGTGCCAGCACGCCCCGGGGAGGGGGGCGAGATGGCTACACCTTC.

The chain couples TRBV13 to TRBJ2-2, with D perhaps assigned TRBD1 or TRBD2 (6 bases each). Between the trimmed V and J ends, which lost 7 bases and 1 base, there was a span of 16 bases. The CDR3 totals 16 residues. Germline values: CDR1 PRHDT, CDR2 FYEKMQ (reference sequence). This CDR3 reads CASTSGAAMNTGELFF. In DNA, the CDR3 is TGTGCCAGCACCTCGGGGGCGGCGATGAACACCGGGGAGCTGTTTTTT.

J is TRBJ1-2 and V is TRBV5-5; D gene ambiguous. The CDR3 is made up of 13 amino acids. V gave up 4 bases and J gave up 4 bases, with 11 bases separating them. Germline values: CDR1 SGHKS, CDR2 YYEKEE (reference sequence). CDR3 sequence (DNA): TGTGCCAGCAGCCAAGGACCCAGCTATGGCTACACCTTC. Its protein is CASSQGPSYGYTF.

The rearrangement links TRBV15 to TRBJ1-4, with D possibly matching TRBD1 (5 bases). V was pared by 0 bases and J by 3 bases, with 11 bases between. Germline CDR1 and CDR2: LNHNV and YYDKDF (reference sequence). There are 16 residues in the CDR3. The DNA of the CDR3 is TGTGCCACCAGCAGAGATGGCCGACAGCCTAATGAAAAACTGTTTTTT. It yields the protein CATSRDGRQPNEKLFF.

The chain combines TRBV5-4 with TRBJ1-6; D unresolved. The germline V gene encodes CDR1 SGHNT and CDR2 YYREEE (reference sequence). Deletions cut 0 bases from V and 8 bases from J, with 12 bases between. CDR3 length: 15 amino acids. CDR3 region: CASSLGQETHSPLHF. The CDR3 nucleotides read TGTGCCAGCAGCTTGGGGCAGGAGACTCATTCACCCCTCCACTTT.

The V and J genes are TRBV2 and TRBJ1-5; possibly TRBD1 for D (6 bases). The V gene lost 7 bases and the J gene lost 4 bases, with 11 bases spanning the gap. CDR1 and CDR2 (germline): SNHLY, FYNNEI. CDR3 length: 13 amino acids. The CDR3 DNA sequence: TGTGCCAGCACCCCCAGGGGAAATCAGCCCCAGCATTTT. Translation: CASTPRGNQPQHF.

V and J are TRBV6-1 and TRBJ2-3; no firm D call. The germline CDR1 and CDR2 sequences are MNHNS and SASEGT. Deletions cut 2 bases from V and 5 bases from J, with 2 bases between. The CDR3 is made up of 11 amino acids. This CDR3 reads CASSEIDTQYF. In DNA, the CDR3 is TGTGCCAGCAGTGAAATAGATACGCAGTATTTT.

The table lists this clone with a count of one. The chain is built from TRBV5-1 and TRBJ2-7; the D gene is possibly TRBD1 (6 bases). Trimming cost V 0 bases and J 4 bases, with 11 bases left between them. This CDR3 spans 14 amino acids. Germline V gene sequence: CDR1 SGHRS, CDR2 YFSETQ. The CDR3 here is CASSLGRGGYEQYF. For the CDR3, the DNA is TGCGCCAGCAGCTTGGGGAGAGGGGGTTACGAGCAGTACTTC. Full variable domain (outside the CDR3, taken from reference TRBV5-1 and TRBJ2-7): KAGVTQTPRYLIKTRGQQVTLSCSPISGHRSVSWYQQTPGQGLQFLFEYFSETQRNKGNFPGRFSGRQFSNSRSEMNVSTLELGDSALYLCASSLGRGGYEQYFGPGTRLTVT.

V and J are TRBV10-1 and TRBJ2-7, with TRBD1 matching 10 bases. Trimming removed 5 bases from V and 2 bases from J; junction bases left unmatched: 3. CDR1 is WNHNN, CDR2 SYGVQD, per germline (reference sequence). This CDR3 has 14 amino acids. CDR3 in amino acids: CASSRTGGPYEQYF. The CDR3 DNA reads TGCGCCAGCAGTAGGACAGGGGGACCCTACGAGCAGTACTTC.

The rearrangement joins TRBV5-1 to TRBJ2-2; D remains ambiguous. CDR1 is SGHRS and CDR2 is YFSETQ in the germline V gene. CDR3 size: 16 residues. Deletions cut 4 bases from V and 5 bases from J, with 18 bases between. For the CDR3, the DNA is TGCGCCAGCAGCCAAAGGCCCGCTCGACGGACCGGGGAGCTGTTTTTT. Its translation is CASSQRPARRTGELFF.

The sample holds a few counts of this clone. This chain connects TRBV7-8 to TRBJ1-1, with 9 positions matching TRBD1. The germline gives CDR1 SGHVS, CDR2 FQNEAQ. With 4 bases clipped from V and 0 bases from J, the junction kept 3 bases outside the gene matches. The CDR3 consists of 15 residues. The CDR3 DNA is TGTGCCAGCAGCTCACAGGGGGCTATGAACACTGAAGCTTTCTTT. Protein sequence: CASSSQGAMNTEAFF.

This clone has just a few counts. Other DNA sequences in the same sample also yield this CDR3. The rearrangement links TRBV4-3 to TRBJ2-7; TRBD1 aligns across 7 bases. Germline V CDR1 and CDR2: LGHNA, YSLEER. The trim removed 0 bases at V and 2 bases at J, leaving 4 bases unmatched. This CDR3 spans 15 amino acids. CDR3 coding DNA: TGCGCCAGCAGCCAAGATACAGGGGTCGCCTACGAGCAGTACTTC. Protein sequence: CASSQDTGVAYEQYF.

The rearrangement joins TRBV5-1 to TRBJ2-1, with 10 bases fitting TRBD2. The CDR3 covers 16 residues. Germline CDR1 reads SGHRS; CDR2 reads YFSETQ. J lost 9 bases, V lost 0 bases, and 9 bases had no gene match. Here the CDR3 reads CASSLEPSGGGGEQFF. In DNA, the CDR3 is TGCGCCAGCAGCTTGGAGCCCAGCGGGGGGGGAGGTGAGCAGTTCTTC.

The chain is built from TRBV18 and TRBJ1-5; no definite D call. CDR3 size: 16 residues. Trimming cost V 2 bases and J 0 bases, with 11 bases left between them. From germline, CDR1 is KGHSH and CDR2 LQKENI. The CDR3 spells CASSPTTGDSNQPQHF. In DNA form, the CDR3 reads TGTGCCAGCTCACCAACAACGGGTGATAGCAATCAGCCCCAGCATTTT.

The chain employs TRBV11-2 and TRBJ1-2; maybe TRBD1 (6 bases). Germline CDR1 is SGHAT and CDR2 is FQNNGV. Trimming stripped 5 bases from V and 6 bases from J, with 10 bases between. The CDR3 totals 12 residues. For the CDR3, the DNA is TGTGCCAGCAGCAATCACAGGGATGGCTACACCTTC. It encodes CASSNHRDGYTF.

The V gene is TRBV18, the J gene TRBJ2-2, with D unresolved. Per germline, CDR1 KGHSH and CDR2 LQKENI. There are 12 residues in the CDR3. V was trimmed by 4 bases and J by 6 bases, leaving 6 bases between them. The DNA for the CDR3 is TGTGCCAGCTCACAAATTTCCGGGGAGCTGTTTTTT. It specifies CASSQISGELFF. Variable domain in full (rest from reference TRBV18 and TRBJ2-2): NAGVMQNPRHLVRRRGQEARLRCSPMKGHSHVYWYRQLPEEGLKFMVYLQKENIIDESGMPKERFSAEFPKEGPSILRIQQVVRGDSAAYFCASSQISGELFFGEGSRLTVL.

CDR3 in amino acids: CATSNRQAPYNEQFF. The CDR3 DNA reads as TGTGCCACCAGTAACCGTCAAGCCCCCTACAATGAGCAGTTCTTC. The V call is TRBV24-1, the J call TRBJ2-1; no clear D gene. The germline V gene has CDR1 KGHDR and CDR2 SFDVKD. The V end lost 6 bases, the J end lost 2 bases, and 13 bases lay between the germline ends. The CDR3 is 15 amino acids.

As DNA, the CDR3 is TGTGCCAGCAGCCATGGGACGGCACCCTACGAGCAGTACTTC. Its translation: CASSHGTAPYEQYF. V usage is TRBV5-4 and J usage is TRBJ2-7; either TRBD1 or TRBD2 may supply D (5 bases each). The V end was cut by 4 bases, the J end by 2 bases, with 13 bases between. The CDR3 is 14 residues long. Germline V CDR1 and CDR2: SGHNT, YYREEE (reference sequence).

The chain carries TRBV11-2 and TRBJ2-1, with 10 bases fitting TRBD2. The CDR3 has 15 residues. Germline V gene sequence: CDR1 SGHAT, CDR2 FQNNGV. J lost 6 bases, V lost 2 bases, and 4 bases had no gene match. The CDR3 spells CASSLMSGGGNEQFF. CDR3 DNA: TGTGCCAGCAGCTTAATGAGCGGGGGGGGCAATGAGCAGTTCTTC.

The chain couples TRBV7-2 to TRBJ2-7; weak D call: TRBD1 (7 bases). Germline CDR1 reads SGHTA; CDR2 reads FQGNSA. Trimming left V 5 bases short and J 1 base short, with 27 bases between. The CDR3 covers 19 residues. CDR3 sequence: CASSGGSRQGVTSSYEQYF. As DNA, the CDR3 is TGTGCCAGCAGCGGAGGGTCAAGGCAGGGGGTTACCTCTTCCTACGAGCAGTACTTC.

The rearrangement joins TRBV3-1 (or the pseudogene TRBV3-2) to TRBJ1-2; possibly TRBD1 for D (5 bases). The V gene lost 1 base and the J gene lost 5 bases, with 14 bases spanning the gap. Germline V lookup: CDR1 LGHDT, CDR2 YNNKEL (reference sequence). The CDR3 runs 15 residues. CDR3 sequence: CASSQVLRASYGYTF. In DNA form, the CDR3 reads TGTGCCAGCAGCCAAGTCCTCAGGGCCAGTTATGGCTACACCTTC.